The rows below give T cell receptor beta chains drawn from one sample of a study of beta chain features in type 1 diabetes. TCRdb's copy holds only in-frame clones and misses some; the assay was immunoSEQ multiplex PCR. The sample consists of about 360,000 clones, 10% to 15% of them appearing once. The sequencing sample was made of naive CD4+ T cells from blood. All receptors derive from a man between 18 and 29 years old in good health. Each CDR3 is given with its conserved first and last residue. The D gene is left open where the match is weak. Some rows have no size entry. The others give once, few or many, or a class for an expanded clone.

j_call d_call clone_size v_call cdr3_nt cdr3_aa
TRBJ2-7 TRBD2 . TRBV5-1 TGCGCCAGCGGCCTAGCGGGGGGAAGACAGACCTACGAGCAGTACTTC CASGLAGGRQTYEQYF
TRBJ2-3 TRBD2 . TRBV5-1 TGCGCCAGCAGCTTGGAGCGGGAGTCTCTAGATACGCAGTATTTT CASSLERESLDTQYF
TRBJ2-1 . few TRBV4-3 TGCGCCAGCAGCCAAGAAGGCCAGGCCGAGCAGTTCTTC CASSQEGQAEQFF
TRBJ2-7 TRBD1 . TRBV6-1 TGTGCCAGCAGACAGGGGATGGGGGAGCAGTACTTC CASRQGMGEQYF
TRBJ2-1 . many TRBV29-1 TGCAGCGGTGAATCCACAGCAGACACTGAGCAGTTCTTC CSGESTADTEQFF
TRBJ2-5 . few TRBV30 TGTGCCTGGAGTGTACGCATCGAGGAGACCCAGTACTTC CAWSVRIEETQYF
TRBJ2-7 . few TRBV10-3 TGTGCCATCAGTGACAGGGCAGACTCCTACGAGCAGTACTTC CAISDRADSYEQYF
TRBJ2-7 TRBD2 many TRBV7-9 TGTGCCAGCAGCTCTAGGACTAGCCGATACGAGCAGTACTTC CASSSRTSRYEQYF
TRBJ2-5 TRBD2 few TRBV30 TGTGCCTGGGGGAGGGCAGAGACCCAGTACTTC CAWGRAETQYF
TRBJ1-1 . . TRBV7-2 TGTGCCAGCAGCTTAGTAAGCGGGAACACTGAAGCTTTCTTT CASSLVSGNTEAFF
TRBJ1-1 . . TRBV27 TGTGCCAGCAGTATGACTGGGAACACTGAAGCTTTCTTT CASSMTGNTEAFF
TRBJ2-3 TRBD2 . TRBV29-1 TGCAGCGTTGGGTTTACGGGAGGTACGCAGTATTTT CSVGFTGGTQYF
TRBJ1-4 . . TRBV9 TGTGCCAGCAGCGTAGCCGAGGGACAATCAACTAATGAAAAACTGTTTTTT CASSVAEGQSTNEKLFF
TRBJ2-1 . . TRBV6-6 TGTGCCAGCAGTGATACAGGGTTCGTGCAGTTCTTC CASSDTGFVQFF
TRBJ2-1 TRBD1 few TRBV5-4 TGTGCCAGCAGCCGCGGGACAGGGTATTGGGAGCAGTTCTTC CASSRGTGYWEQFF
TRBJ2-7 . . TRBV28 TGTGCCAGCAGTTTATCGGGGACCTACGAGCAGTACTTC CASSLSGTYEQYF
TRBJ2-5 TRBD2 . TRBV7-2 TGTGCCAGCAGCAACCGGCAGGGGGGTGGACTAGCGGGACGAGAGACCCAGTACTTC CASSNRQGGGLAGRETQYF
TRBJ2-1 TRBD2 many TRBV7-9 TGTGCCAGCAGCTTTTGGCGGGAGGCCGGTGAGCAGTTCTTC CASSFWREAGEQFF
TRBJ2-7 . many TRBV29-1 TGCAGCGTCCGCGATCAGGGGTCCGGCTCCTACGAGCAGTACTTC CSVRDQGSGSYEQYF
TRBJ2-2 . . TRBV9 TGTGCCAGCAGCCCCCCCGGTAAAGTCGGCACCGGGGAGCTGTTTTTT CASSPPGKVGTGELFF
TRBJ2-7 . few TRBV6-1 TGTGCCAGCAGTGAAAGGACAGTTCTATACGAGCAGTACTTC CASSERTVLYEQYF
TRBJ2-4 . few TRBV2 TGTGCCAGCACAGGGGGGACCCCCCTCACCAAAAACATTCAGTACTTC CASTGGTPLTKNIQYF
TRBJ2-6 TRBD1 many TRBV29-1 TGCAGCGTTGCCAGGGGGACTGGGGCCAACGTCCTGACTTTC CSVARGTGANVLTF
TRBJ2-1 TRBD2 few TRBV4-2 TGTGCCAGCAGCCAAGCGGGAGGGTCCTACAATGAGCAGTTCTTC CASSQAGGSYNEQFF
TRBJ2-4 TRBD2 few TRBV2 TGTGCCAGCAAAGTGATAGCGGGAGGAGACATTCAGTACTTC CASKVIAGGDIQYF
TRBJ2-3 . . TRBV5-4 TGTGCCAGCAGCTTGGGGCTAGCTCCAGATACGCAGTATTTT CASSLGLAPDTQYF
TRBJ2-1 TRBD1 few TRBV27 TGTGCCAGCAGTCCAGGGGACAGGTCCGAGGAAGAGCAGTTCTTC CASSPGDRSEEEQFF
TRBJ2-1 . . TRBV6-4 TGTGCCAGCAGTGACGCGGGACCGGTCTCCTACAATGAGCAGTTCTTC CASSDAGPVSYNEQFF
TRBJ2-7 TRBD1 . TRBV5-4 TGTGCCAGCAGCGCGGGACAGGGCACTAGCGTCTACGAGCAGTACTTC CASSAGQGTSVYEQYF
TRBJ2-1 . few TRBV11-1 TGTGCCAGCAGCCCTCAGGGCGGCAGCTGGGGCTACAATGAGCAGTTCTTC CASSPQGGSWGYNEQFF
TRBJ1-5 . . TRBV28 TGTGCCAGCAGTTTAGTGGGGCCGAGGCAGCCCCAGCATTTT CASSLVGPRQPQHF
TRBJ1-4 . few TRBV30 TGTGCCTGGAGCGCTCTCGACAGGAGTGCAACTAATGAAAAACTGTTTTTT CAWSALDRSATNEKLFF
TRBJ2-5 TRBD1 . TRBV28 TGTGCCAGCAGCCCGCGACAGGGTCTTGGTCAGGAGACCCAGTACTTC CASSPRQGLGQETQYF
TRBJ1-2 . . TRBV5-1 TGCGCCAGCAGCCCGCGAGCGGGGGCTAATGGCTACACCTTC CASSPRAGANGYTF
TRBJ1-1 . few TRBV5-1 TGCGCCAGCAGCGAACAGGGGAACACTGAAGCTTTCTTT CASSEQGNTEAFF
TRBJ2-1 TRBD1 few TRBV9 TGTGCCAGCAGCGTCGACAGGGCACCCTACAATGAGCAGTTCTTC CASSVDRAPYNEQFF
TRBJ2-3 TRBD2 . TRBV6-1 TGTGCCAGCAGTGAGGGACTAGCGCTAAGCACAGATACGCAGTATTTT CASSEGLALSTDTQYF
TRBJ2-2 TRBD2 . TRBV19 TGTGCCAGTACTAACCATTCCTCCCGGGAGGCTGACACCGGGGAGCTGTTTTTT CASTNHSSREADTGELFF
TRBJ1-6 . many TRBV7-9 TGTGCCAGCAGCCTAAACTCACCCCTCCACTTT CASSLNSPLHF
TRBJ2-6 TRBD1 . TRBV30 TGTGCCTGGACGTCGAGGGGGCTAGCTGGGGCCAACGTCCTGACTTTC CAWTSRGLAGANVLTF